This T cell receptor (beta chain) was found in a study of T cells in Graves' hyperthyroidism and ophthalmopathy. Study-wide points: Among thyroid clonotypes expanded above 0.001, most also appeared in blood. Ophthalmopathy was separated from stable hyperthyroidism by a 13 V-J model.

Amplification of TCR beta CDR3 regions was performed using RNA transcripts as template. A first-round RT-PCR of the TCR CDR3 used the HTBI primer set. TCRdb recomputed calls from the multiplex PCR reads with MiXCR, one row per CDR3 protein. This table has a few hundred thousand distinct CDR3 sequences, more than 20% appearing once. This clonotype was seen ten or more times. Its cognate antigen is unknown. The material sequenced was blood. The receptor was derived from a man aged 18 to 29 with Graves' hyperthyroidism.

In DNA, the CDR3 is TGTGCCAGCAGCTTAGGTGGACCAACGACCTACGAGCAGTACTTC. Translated, it gives CASSLGGPTTYEQYF. The chain employs TRBV7-8 and TRBJ2-7; D remains unclear. The CDR3 sequence is 15 residues long. The germline V gene has CDR1 SGHVS and CDR2 FQNEAQ. The V gene lost 1 base and the J gene lost 2 bases, with 12 bases spanning the gap.